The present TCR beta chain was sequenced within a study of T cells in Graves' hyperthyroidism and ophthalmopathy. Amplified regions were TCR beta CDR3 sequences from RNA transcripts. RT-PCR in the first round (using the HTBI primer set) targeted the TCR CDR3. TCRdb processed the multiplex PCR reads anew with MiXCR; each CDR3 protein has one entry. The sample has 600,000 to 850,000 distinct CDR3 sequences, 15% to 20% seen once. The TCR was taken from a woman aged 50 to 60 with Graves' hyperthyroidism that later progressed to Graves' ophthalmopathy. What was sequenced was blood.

This chain's CDR3 is CASSKARDATQYF. CDR3 bases: TGTGCCAGCAGCAAAGCCCGGGACGCTACGCAGTATTTT. The genes are TRBV7-3 and TRBJ2-3; the D call may be TRBD1 or TRBD2 (5 bases each). The CDR3 is 13 residues long. The V and J ends lost 5 bases and 8 bases respectively, with 14 bases between them. CDR1 and CDR2 from the germline V gene are SGHTA and FQGTGA. Based on the CDR3 plus reference TRBV7-3 and TRBJ2-3, the full variable domain is GAGVSQTPSNKVTEKGKYVELRCDPISGHTALYWYRQSLGQGPEFLIYFQGTGAADDSGLPNDRFFAVRPEGSVSTLKIQRTERGDSAVYLCASSKARDATQYFGPGTRLTVL.